The 21 T cell receptor beta chains below all came from one sample that was sequenced in a study of blood T cell repertoires in COVID-19. Profiled with immunoSEQ multiplex PCR; TCRdb holds only in-frame clones, not every one. The data contain about 170,000 clones, 86% of them singletons. Source material: peripheral blood. These receptors all come from a man between 65 and 79 years old with acute or convalescent COVID-19.

This clone was counted a single time. The J gene is TRBJ1-2, the V gene TRBV2, with a tentative D call TRBD1 (6 bases). There are 16 residues in the CDR3. Trimming left V 0 bases short and J 5 bases short, with 16 bases between. Germline assignment: CDR1 SNHLY and CDR2 FYNNEI. The CDR3 loop reads CASSEARGRGAYGYTF. The CDR3 DNA follows: TGTGCCAGCAGTGAAGCGAGAGGCAGGGGAGCGTATGGCTACACCTTC. The full variable domain, completed using reference TRBV2 and TRBJ1-2, is EPEVTQTPSHQVTQMGQEVILRCVPISNHLYFYWYRQILGQKVEFLVSFYNNEISEKSEIFDDQFSVERPDGSNFTLKIRSTKLEDSAMYFCASSEARGRGAYGYTFGSGTRLTVV.

This clone was seen once. The chain links TRBV6-5 to TRBJ2-7; 7 bases align to TRBD2. The germline V gene encodes CDR1 MNHEY and CDR2 SVGAGI. The CDR3 has 13 amino acids. V was pared by 6 bases and J by 10 bases, with 12 bases of the junction left unmatched. CDR3 sequence reads: CASRNGLDHDQYF. Written as DNA, the CDR3 is TGTGCCAGCAGAAACGGACTAGATCATGACCAGTACTTC.

The chain joins TRBV19 to TRBJ2-7; 7 nucleotides match TRBD1. Germline V gene lookup returns CDR1 LNHDA and CDR2 SQIVND (reference sequence). The CDR3 sequence is 18 residues long. After removal of 9 bases from V and 3 bases from J, the junction contained 23 bases not matched to a gene. Here the CDR3 DNA reads TGTGCCAGCTTAGCTGATCGGACAGGTAAAGTAAAGGGCTACGAGCAGTACTTC. It codes for CASLADRTGKVKGYEQYF.

This clone appeared once. The chain couples TRBV28 to TRBJ2-1; a possible D gene is TRBD2 (5 bases). From germline, CDR1 is MDHEN and CDR2 SYDVKM. The CDR3 loop spans 19 amino acids. V was trimmed by 4 bases and J by 0 bases, leaving 22 bases between them. Here the CDR3 reads CASSYGRRTARSSYNEQFF. The CDR3 DNA reads as TGTGCCAGCAGTTACGGGCGACGGACTGCCAGAAGCTCCTACAATGAGCAGTTCTTC.

CDR3 residues: CASSLKSGGADEQFF. CDR3 DNA: TGTGCCAGCAGCTTAAAGAGCGGGGGGGCGGATGAGCAGTTCTTC. The genes are TRBV7-3 and TRBJ2-1; 10 bases are a match to TRBD2. The CDR3 extends over 15 amino acids. With 1 base clipped from V and 8 bases from J, the junction kept 5 bases outside the gene matches. CDR1 SGHTA and CDR2 FQGTGA come from the germline V gene.

The V call is TRBV5-4, the J call TRBJ1-5; no clear D gene. Germline CDR1 and CDR2: SGHNT and YYREEE (reference sequence). The ends were cut back, 4 bases at V and 4 bases at J, with 9 bases in the middle. CDR3 size: 13 residues. This CDR3 reads CASSADINQPQHF. The CDR3 DNA reads TGTGCCAGCAGCGCCGACATTAATCAGCCCCAGCATTTT.

The genes are TRBV12-3 or TRBV12-4 and TRBJ2-7; TRBD1 might be the D (5 bases). The CDR3 is made up of 13 amino acids. Between the trimmed V and J ends, which lost 8 bases and 3 bases, there was a span of 14 bases. In nucleotides, the CDR3 is TGTGCCAGCGGGGCGCATAATAGCTACGAGCAGTACTTC. It specifies CASGAHNSYEQYF.

DNA for the CDR3: TGTGCCAGCAGCCACCGACAGGGGATCTCCTACGAGCAGTACTTC. This codes for CASSHRQGISYEQYF. The chain joins TRBV3-1 (or the pseudogene TRBV3-2) to TRBJ2-7, with 8 bases matching TRBD1. The CDR3 spans 15 residues. The ends lost 3 bases at V and 0 bases at J; junction bases unmatched: 4. Germline assignment: CDR1 LGHDT and CDR2 YNNKEL (reference sequence).

The rearrangement joins TRBV7-8 to TRBJ2-1, with a possible D match to TRBD2 (5 bases). V shed 2 bases and J shed 5 bases, with 7 bases lying between them. The germline CDR1 and CDR2 sequences are SGHVS and FQNEAQ. This CDR3 region has 13 residues. CDR3 protein: CASSLFGNNEQFF. The DNA of the CDR3 is TGTGCCAGCAGCTTATTCGGGAACAATGAGCAGTTCTTC.

The rearrangement joins TRBV19 to TRBJ1-5, with 8 bases identical to TRBD1. Germline assignment: CDR1 LNHDA and CDR2 SQIVND (reference sequence). V was clipped by 6 bases and J by 5 bases; unmatched bases: 9. This CDR3 is built from 15 residues. The CDR3 loop is CASRVQGAIDQPQHF. The CDR3 DNA sequence: TGTGCCAGTAGAGTCCAGGGGGCAATCGATCAGCCCCAGCATTTT. The full variable domain, completed using reference TRBV19 and TRBJ1-5, is DGGITQSPKYLFRKEGQNVTLSCEQNLNHDAMYWYRQDPGQGLRLIYYSQIVNDFQKGDIAEGYSVSREKKESFPLTVTSAQKNPTAFYLCASRVQGAIDQPQHFGDGTRLSIL.

V is TRBV5-1 and J is TRBJ1-1; maybe TRBD1 (6 bases). V lost 0 bases and J 4 bases, leaving 13 bases between the germline ends. Germline CDR1 SGHRS, CDR2 YFSETQ. The CDR3 runs to 15 residues. CDR3 bases: TGCGCCAGCAGCTTGGATGTGGGGGCGATCACTGAAGCTTTCTTT. Protein product: CASSLDVGAITEAFF. The complete variable domain, with remaining parts taken from reference TRBV5-1 and TRBJ1-1, reads KAGVTQTPRYLIKTRGQQVTLSCSPISGHRSVSWYQQTPGQGLQFLFEYFSETQRNKGNFPGRFSGRQFSNSRSEMNVSTLELGDSALYLCASSLDVGAITEAFFGQGTRLTVV.

This clone was recorded only once. The rearrangement uses TRBV5-1 and TRBJ2-7, with TRBD1 matching over 8 bases. Germline values: CDR1 SGHRS, CDR2 YFSETQ. There are 14 residues in the CDR3. The trim removed 0 bases at V and 4 bases at J, leaving 3 bases unmatched. CDR3 DNA sequence: TGCGCCAGCAGCTTGGAACAGGGGGTTTACGAGCAGTACTTC. Protein product: CASSLEQGVYEQYF.

The CDR3 DNA sequence: TGTGCCAGCAGCTGGGGGACAGGGGATAATGAAAAACTGTTTTTT. Its protein is CASSWGTGDNEKLFF. This chain uses TRBV28 with TRBJ1-4; 10 positions agree with TRBD1. V lost 6 bases to trimming and J lost 4 bases; unmatched junction nucleotides: 5. Looked up from germline, CDR1 is MDHEN and CDR2 is SYDVKM. The CDR3 consists of 15 residues. The full variable domain, with the rest looked up from reference TRBV28 and TRBJ1-4, is DVKVTQSSRYLVKRTGEKVFLECVQDMDHENMFWYRQDPGLGLRLIYFSYDVKMKEKGDIPEGYSVSREKKERFSLILESASTNQTSMYLCASSWGTGDNEKLFFGSGTQLSVL.

J is TRBJ2-5 and V is TRBV7-2; no firm D call. The CDR3 totals 13 residues. The germline V gene has CDR1 SGHTA and CDR2 FQGNSA. The V end was cut by 8 bases, the J end by 0 bases, with 10 bases between. For the CDR3, the DNA is TGTGCCAGCCGAGGCAGTTACCAAGAGACCCAGTACTTC. It translates to CASRGSYQETQYF.

The chain recombines TRBV7-9 with TRBJ1-5; TRBD1 might be the D (5 bases). The V and J ends lost 5 bases and 3 bases respectively, with 14 bases between them. Germline lookup yields CDR1 SEHNR and CDR2 FQNEAQ (reference sequence). The CDR3 is 15 residues long. The CDR3 DNA is TGTGCCAGCAGCCCGGCGTCCAGGGACAATCAGCCCCAGCATTTT. Translating it yields CASSPASRDNQPQHF. Filled out from reference TRBV7-9 and TRBJ1-5, the complete variable domain reads DTGVSQNPRHKITKRGQNVTFRCDPISEHNRLYWYRQTLGQGPEFLTYFQNEAQLEKSRLLSDRFSAERPKGSFSTLEIQRTEQGDSAMYLCASSPASRDNQPQHFGDGTRLSIL.

This chain connects TRBV13 to TRBJ2-6; weak D call: TRBD1 (5 bases). Germline V gene sequence: CDR1 PRHDT, CDR2 FYEKMQ (reference sequence). V was cut by 5 bases and J by 1 base, with 15 bases left in between. The CDR3 covers 17 residues. CDR3 DNA sequence: TGTGCCAGCAGCCACTATAGACAGAGTTCTGGGGCCAACGTCCTGACTTTC. This sequence encodes CASSHYRQSSGANVLTF.

The chain couples TRBV9 to TRBJ1-4; 7 nucleotides match TRBD1. The length of the CDR3 is 16 residues. V shed 2 bases, J shed 2 bases, and the junction held 6 bases outside the gene matches. Germline CDR1 and CDR2: SGDLS and YYNGEE. The CDR3 loop is CASSVAQGSTNEKLFF. For the CDR3, the DNA is TGTGCCAGCAGCGTCGCACAGGGGTCCACTAATGAAAAACTGTTTTTT.

The chain couples TRBV12-3 or TRBV12-4 to TRBJ2-1; no firm D call. The CDR3 loop spans 13 amino acids. The V end lost 7 bases, the J end lost 0 bases, and 7 bases lay between the germline ends. Here the CDR3 DNA reads TGTGCCAGCAAGGCGGACTCCTACAATGAGCAGTTCTTC. This translates into CASKADSYNEQFF.

This chain links TRBV24-1 with TRBJ2-2; 9 bases align to TRBD1. The J segment lost 5 bases and the V segment lost 1 base, leaving 4 bases of the junction unmatched. The CDR3 runs to 16 residues. CDR1 and CDR2 from the germline V gene are KGHDR and SFDVKD. CDR3 in amino acids: CATSDLGQGLTGELFF. In DNA form, the CDR3 reads TGTGCCACCAGTGATTTAGGACAGGGGTTGACCGGGGAGCTGTTTTTT.

A single count supports this clone. The chain is built from TRBV10-1 and TRBJ2-5; TRBD2 matches 9 bases. In germline, CDR1 is WNHNN, CDR2 SYGVQD (reference sequence). The V segment lost 1 base and the J segment 2 bases; nucleotides outside the gene matches: 2. The CDR3 totals 15 residues. The CDR3 DNA reads TGCGCCAGCAGTGAGTTAGCGGGAGTTCAAGAGACCCAGTACTTC. This gives the protein CASSELAGVQETQYF.

V is TRBV7-2 and J is TRBJ2-1; 13 nucleotides match TRBD2. V lost 5 bases to trimming and J lost 9 bases; unmatched junction nucleotides: 7. CDR1 SGHTA and CDR2 FQGNSA come from the germline V gene. The CDR3 is made up of 15 amino acids. The CDR3 nucleotides read TGTGCCAGCAGCCCTCGACTAGCGGGGGGTACTGAGCAGTTCTTC. Translated, it gives CASSPRLAGGTEQFF.